This T cell receptor (beta chain) was sequenced in a study of CD8 T cells in Susac syndrome. As for this clonotype: Its antigen is still unknown.

Random hexamers were used to reverse transcribe an amount of roughly 0.45 to 1 ug RNA. TCRdb reprocessed the immunoSEQ multiplex PCR reads with MiXCR, giving one entry per CDR3 protein. Seen here are around 77,000 distinct CDR3 sequences, 96% observed once, and the top ten hold 0.095% to 0.12%. Sequencing of TCR beta was performed on blood CD8+ T cells and on blood CD4+ T cells. Treatment-naive patients with stable or active relapsing-remitting disease served as multiple sclerosis controls. Study results and limitations: In its TCR sequencing and HLA analysis, the study acknowledged that the number of individuals was relatively small.

The sequenced sample was CD4+ T cells from PBMCs. The clonotype originates from a human donor with multiple sclerosis.

The CDR3 DNA reads as TGTGCCAGCAGCATTGAGCCCCACAGGGTCCGGGAATCACCCCTCCACTTT. Encoded protein: CASSIEPHRVRESPLHF. The chain combines TRBV5-4 with TRBJ1-6; D might be TRBD1 (6 bases). CDR1 and CDR2 from the germline V gene are SGHNT and YYREEE (reference sequence). This CDR3 region has 17 residues. Trimming removed 4 bases at V and 10 bases at J, with 24 bases between.